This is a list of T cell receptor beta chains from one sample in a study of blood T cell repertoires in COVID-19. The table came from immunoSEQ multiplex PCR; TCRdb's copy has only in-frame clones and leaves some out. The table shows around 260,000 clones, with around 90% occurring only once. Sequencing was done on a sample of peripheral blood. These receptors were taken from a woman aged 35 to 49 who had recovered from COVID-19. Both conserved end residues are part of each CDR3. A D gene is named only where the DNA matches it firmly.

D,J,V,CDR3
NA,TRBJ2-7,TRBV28,CASELRAGLSYEQYF
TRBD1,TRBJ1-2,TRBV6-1,CASSGPGQGGVYYGYTF
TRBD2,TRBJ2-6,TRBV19,CATSSGRESSGANVLTF
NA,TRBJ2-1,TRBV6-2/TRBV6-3,CASSSGNQYNEQFF
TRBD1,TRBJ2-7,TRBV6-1,CASSDGQGAYEQYF
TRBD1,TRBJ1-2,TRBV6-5,CASSRTGSYGYTF
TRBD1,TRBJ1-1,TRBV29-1,CSVEKRPGQAFF
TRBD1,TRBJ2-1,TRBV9,CASSPQGAGEQFF
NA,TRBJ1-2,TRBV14,CASSPPGFGIYGYTF
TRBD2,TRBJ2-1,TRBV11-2,CASSLGASGEQFF
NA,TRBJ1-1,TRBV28,CASNPAGVWTEAFF
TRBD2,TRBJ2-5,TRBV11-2,CASSLDPASLAGVETQYF
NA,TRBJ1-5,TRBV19,CASSIFWAGDQPQHF
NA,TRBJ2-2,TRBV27,CASSHGQHTGELFF
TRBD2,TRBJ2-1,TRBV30,CAWSVLGTSVSNEQFF
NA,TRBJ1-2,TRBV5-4,CASSSRGGDLGYTF
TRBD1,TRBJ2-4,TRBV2,CASSDSQTGRYF
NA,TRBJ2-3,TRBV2,CASLNAGGGTDTQYF
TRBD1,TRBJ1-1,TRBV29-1,CSVDGQGGAEAFF
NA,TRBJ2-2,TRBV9,CASSASGRHSTGELFF
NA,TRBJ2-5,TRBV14,CASARAQGETQYF
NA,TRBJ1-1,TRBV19,CASSIIRASTEAFF
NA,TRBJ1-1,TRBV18,CASSPGVGTEAFF
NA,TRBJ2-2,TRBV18,CASSIGELGNTGELFF
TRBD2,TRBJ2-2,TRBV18,CASSPRGGAGDDTGELFF
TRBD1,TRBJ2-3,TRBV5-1,CASSLAGQTNTDTQYF
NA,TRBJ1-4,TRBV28,CASSNWDTTNEKLFF
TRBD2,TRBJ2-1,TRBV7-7,CASSLGLAGLRNEQFF
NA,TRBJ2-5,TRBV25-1,CASSWAETQYF
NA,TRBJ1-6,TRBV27,CASSKAGNSPLHF
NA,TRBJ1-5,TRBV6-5,CASKPTETSNQPQHF
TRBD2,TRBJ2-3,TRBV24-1,CATSDFVSGRTDTQYF
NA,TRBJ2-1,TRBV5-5,CASSLGLGSDEQFF
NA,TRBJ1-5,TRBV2,CASTGQGPYQPQHF
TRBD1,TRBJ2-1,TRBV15,CATNPGQGYNEQFF
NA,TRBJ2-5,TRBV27,CASSYLKGEETQYF
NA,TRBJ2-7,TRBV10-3,CAISPQGYEQYF
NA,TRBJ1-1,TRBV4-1,CASSHLGAAPLNTEAFF
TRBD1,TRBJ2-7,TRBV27,CASSPSQGAQLEQYF
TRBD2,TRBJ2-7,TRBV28,CASSWASGATYEQYF